The 25 T cell receptor beta chains reported below all come from one sample, sequenced in a study of OX40 agonist ivuxolimab in advanced cancers. The protocol used for the library was the immunoSEQ multiplex PCR assay. The clones in this table, taken by TCRdb from immuneACCESS, are in-frame only. Not every clone is retained; where verified, under half of the shortfall comes from an unresolved V gene, and the cause of the rest is unknown. The sample data list 99,000 or so clones, and just under 95% of these were observed just once. The ten largest make up around 0.3% of the sample. The sample in question was CD4+ or CD8+ T cells sorted from blood, obtained in a trial of the OX40 agonist ivuxolimab. These receptors were collected from an adult with an advanced solid tumor such as melanoma, head and neck, liver or kidney cancer.

This sequence joins TRBV4-2 and TRBJ1-6, with D possibly matching TRBD1 (5 bases). V lost 1 base and J 11 bases, leaving 15 bases between the germline ends. This CDR3 has 15 amino acids. Per the germline V gene, CDR1 is LGHNA and CDR2 is YNFKEQ. The DNA for the CDR3 is TGTGCCAGCAGCCAAGTAGGGACGCGACCGACACCCCTCCACTTT. Amino acids: CASSQVGTRPTPLHF.

J is TRBJ2-3 and V is TRBV5-4, with 10 bases fitting TRBD2. The CDR3 is 17 residues long. The V gene's germline CDR1 is SGHNT and CDR2 YYREEE (reference sequence). Losses at the gene ends were 7 bases for V and 4 bases for J; bases not matched to a gene: 15. The CDR3, as DNA: TGTGCCAGCGAGCGGGCTAGCGGGAGTGTAGGGGCAGATACGCAGTATTTT. Translated, it gives CASERASGSVGADTQYF.

The chain combines TRBV18 with TRBJ2-1; D unclear. The V end lost 0 bases, the J end lost 13 bases, and 16 bases lay between the germline ends. The germline CDR1 and CDR2 sequences are KGHSH and LQKENI. This CDR3 spans 14 amino acids. The CDR3 nucleotides are TGTGCCAGCTCACCACCGTCAAGTGCAGGACCTCAGTTCTTC. This translates into CASSPPSSAGPQFF.

The chain links TRBV10-2 to TRBJ1-1, with unresolved D. Looked up from germline, CDR1 is WSHSY and CDR2 is SAAADI. Deletions cut 3 bases from V and 0 bases from J, with 14 bases between. The CDR3 runs 16 residues. CDR3 in DNA: TGCGCCAGCAGTGACCCTGCGGTTTTCCTGAACACTGAAGCTTTCTTT. Amino acid sequence: CASSDPAVFLNTEAFF.

This chain links TRBV5-1 with TRBJ2-1; D not certain. V lost 4 bases and J 5 bases, leaving 4 bases between the germline ends. This CDR3 is 11 amino acids long. The germline V gene encodes CDR1 SGHRS and CDR2 YFSETQ. The CDR3 is CASSPNNEQFF. CDR3 coding DNA: TGCGCCAGCAGCCCAAACAATGAGCAGTTCTTC.

The genes are TRBV27 and TRBJ1-5, with D possibly TRBD1 on 5 matching bases. Germline assignment: CDR1 MNHEY and CDR2 SMNVEV (reference sequence). Trimming left V 5 bases short and J 7 bases short, with 21 bases between. CDR3 length: 16 residues. CDR3 region: CASSPRRSQGGQPQHF. The CDR3 DNA follows: TGTGCCAGCAGTCCCCGCAGGAGCCAGGGAGGACAGCCCCAGCATTTT.

The rearrangement joins TRBV11-3 to TRBJ2-5; D is unclear. CDR3 length: 12 residues. CDR1 and CDR2 from the germline V gene are SGHNT and YENEEA. The V end was cut by 5 bases, the J end by 4 bases, with 8 bases between. CDR3 sequence (DNA): TGTGCCAGCAGCCATGGGCGAGAGACCCAGTACTTC. It specifies CASSHGRETQYF.

The CDR3, as DNA: TGTGCCAGCAGCTTATTCGCGATAGGGGGGACTACCACAGATACGCAGTATTTT. It translates to CASSLFAIGGTTTDTQYF. The V and J genes are TRBV7-3 and TRBJ2-3; D possibly corresponds to TRBD2 (7 bases). The CDR3 runs 18 residues. CDR1 and CDR2 (germline): SGHTA, FQGTGA. Trimming removed 2 bases from V and 2 bases from J, with 20 bases in between.

The J gene is TRBJ2-4, the V gene TRBV19; a weak D match, TRBD2 (6 bases). The CDR3 consists of 13 residues. V was pared by 1 base and J by 9 bases, with 10 bases between. Germline V CDR1 and CDR2: LNHDA, SQIVND (reference sequence). CDR3 coding DNA: TGTGCCAGTAGTATAGGGGCAGCGGGCATTCAGTACTTC. Translating it yields CASSIGAAGIQYF.

The rearrangement joins TRBV7-3 to TRBJ2-3; no reliable D call. CDR1 and CDR2 from the germline V gene are SGHTA and FQGTGA. Deletions cut 8 bases from V and 4 bases from J, with 7 bases between. The CDR3 loop spans 11 amino acids. The CDR3 DNA follows: TGTGCCAGCGGATCGGCAGATACGCAGTATTTT. Its translation: CASGSADTQYF. The full variable domain, completed using reference TRBV7-3 and TRBJ2-3, is GAGVSQTPSNKVTEKGKYVELRCDPISGHTALYWYRQSLGQGPEFLIYFQGTGAADDSGLPNDRFFAVRPEGSVSTLKIQRTERGDSAVYLCASGSADTQYFGPGTRLTVL.

V gene TRBV21-1 combines with J gene TRBJ1-4. TRBV21-1 is a listed pseudogene. The CDR3 is 16 amino acids. In nucleotides, the CDR3 is TGTGCCAGCAGCCCTTGGGGTCCAGAGAGTGATGAAAAACTGTTTTTT. Translation: CASSPWGPESDEKLFF.

The rearrangement links TRBV4-3 to TRBJ2-1, with 9 bases identical to TRBD2. Germline CDR1 LGHNA, CDR2 YSLEER. The CDR3 runs 20 residues. V dropped 0 bases and J dropped 4; count of bases not matched to a gene: 16. The CDR3 bases are TGCGCCAGCAGCCAAGACCCTCCCGTCGCGGGAGGGCAGCAGTACAATGAGCAGTTCTTC. This gives the protein CASSQDPPVAGGQQYNEQFF.

The chain has TRBV2 and TRBJ2-3; 10 bases are a match to TRBD2. V lost 6 bases to trimming and J lost 2 bases; unmatched junction nucleotides: 14. CDR3 size: 18 residues. Germline V gene data show CDR1 as SNHLY and CDR2 as FYNNEI. The CDR3 loop is CASRGRWQLAGNTDTQYF. Here the CDR3 DNA reads TGTGCCAGCAGGGGCCGCTGGCAACTAGCGGGGAACACAGATACGCAGTATTTT.

J is TRBJ1-5 and V is TRBV5-6; D uncertain. CDR3 length: 14 amino acids. Germline V gives CDR1 SGHDT, CDR2 YYEEEE. V was clipped by 5 bases and J by 3 bases, with 12 bases between them. CDR3 residues: CASSPWMDNQPQHF. The CDR3 DNA reads TGTGCCAGCAGTCCCTGGATGGACAATCAGCCCCAGCATTTT. The full variable domain, its missing parts supplied by reference TRBV5-6 and TRBJ1-5, is DAGVTQSPTHLIKTRGQQVTLRCSPKSGHDTVSWYQQALGQGPQFIFQYYEEEERQRGNFPDRFSGHQFPNYSSELNVNALLLGDSALYLCASSPWMDNQPQHFGDGTRLSIL.

This clone was observed once. The chain uses TRBV2 and TRBJ1-5; TRBD1 aligns across 7 bases. The CDR3 covers 13 residues. V dropped 5 bases and J dropped 4; count of bases not matched to a gene: 2. CDR1 SNHLY and CDR2 FYNNEI come from the germline V gene. The CDR3 sequence is CASSRQGNQPQHF. CDR3 DNA: TGTGCCAGCAGTCGACAGGGTAATCAGCCCCAGCATTTT. Based on the CDR3 plus reference TRBV2 and TRBJ1-5, the full variable domain is EPEVTQTPSHQVTQMGQEVILRCVPISNHLYFYWYRQILGQKVEFLVSFYNNEISEKSEIFDDQFSVERPDGSNFTLKIRSTKLEDSAMYFCASSRQGNQPQHFGDGTRLSIL.

The chain employs TRBV28 and TRBJ2-3; D ambiguous. The V end lost 1 base, the J end lost 1 base, and 6 bases lay between the germline ends. Germline V gene sequence: CDR1 MDHEN, CDR2 SYDVKM. CDR3 length: 14 amino acids. The CDR3 loop reads CASSLFVGTDTQYF. The CDR3 nucleotides are TGTGCCAGCAGTTTATTTGTCGGCACAGATACGCAGTATTTT.

This clone has just one count. The J gene is TRBJ2-7, the V gene TRBV28; TRBD1 matches 11 bases. The V and J ends lost 10 bases and 4 bases, in that order; junction bases with no gene match: 12. This CDR3 contains 15 residues. Germline CDR1 and CDR2: MDHEN and SYDVKM. The CDR3 nucleotides read TGTGCCACCCTTGACGGGACAGGGGGTCGGTACGAGCAGTACTTC. This sequence encodes CATLDGTGGRYEQYF.

This chain uses TRBV6-6 with TRBJ1-6; 11 bases are shared with TRBD1. Germline CDR1 MNHNY, CDR2 SVGAGI (reference sequence). V gave up 5 bases and J gave up 10 bases; unmatched junction bases: 10. The CDR3 consists of 16 residues. DNA of the CDR3: TGTGCCAGCAGTCCCCGGGACAGGGGGACTCGGTCACCCCTCCACTTT. This sequence encodes CASSPRDRGTRSPLHF.

The chain couples TRBV2 to TRBJ1-3; D possibly corresponds to TRBD1 (6 bases). From germline, CDR1 is SNHLY and CDR2 FYNNEI. The CDR3 extends over 15 amino acids. V was clipped by 7 bases and J by 0 bases, with 13 bases between them. The CDR3 is CASTLDRFSGNTIYF. The CDR3 DNA reads TGTGCCAGCACTCTAGACAGGTTCTCTGGAAACACCATATATTTT.

V gene TRBV27 combines with J gene TRBJ2-1; the D gene is possibly TRBD1 (5 bases). CDR3 length: 15 amino acids. The V gene's germline CDR1 is MNHEY and CDR2 SMNVEV (reference sequence). Trimming took 5 bases from V and 0 from J, leaving 11 bases between them. This CDR3 is CASSLRQNSYNEQFF. Written as DNA, the CDR3 is TGTGCCAGCAGTCTCCGACAGAACTCCTACAATGAGCAGTTCTTC.

The chain couples TRBV28 to TRBJ2-1; 11 nucleotides agree with TRBD1. This CDR3 region has 15 residues. CDR1 is MDHEN and CDR2 is SYDVKM in the germline V gene. V trimming: 6 bases; J trimming: 6 bases; junction bases outside the gene matches: 7. The CDR3 spells CASSLPGTGGNEQFF. CDR3 nucleotides: TGTGCCAGCAGCCTCCCCGGGACAGGGGGCAATGAGCAGTTCTTC.

A word on this clone: The sample holds other DNA sequences that translate to the same CDR3. The chain carries TRBV4-2 and TRBJ2-5; D gene uncertain. Germline V CDR1 and CDR2: LGHNA, YNFKEQ. With 3 bases removed from V and 5 bases from J, the gap between germline ends came to 4 bases. This CDR3 region has 11 residues. The CDR3 nucleotides are TGTGCCAGCAGCCAGCAGGAGACCCAGTACTTC. Protein: CASSQQETQYF.

The chain recombines TRBV14 with TRBJ1-1; TRBD1 is a possible D gene (5 bases). CDR1 SGHDN and CDR2 FVKESK come from the germline V gene. Trimming shortened V by 1 base and J by 5 bases, and 8 bases separated the two germline ends. This CDR3 is 13 amino acids long. In DNA, the CDR3 is TGTGCCAGCAGCCAAGTCGAGGGGACTGAAGCTTTCTTT. Translation gives CASSQVEGTEAFF.

The chain has TRBV9 and TRBJ2-3; D is perhaps TRBD1 or TRBD2 (6 bases each). Germline V gene sequence: CDR1 SGDLS, CDR2 YYNGEE. The CDR3 loop spans 16 amino acids. Trimming shortened V by 0 bases and J by 1 base, and 12 bases separated the two germline ends. CDR3 sequence: CASSVGRGAGTDTQYF. Here the CDR3 DNA reads TGTGCCAGCAGCGTAGGGAGGGGGGCCGGCACAGATACGCAGTATTTT.

The chain is built from TRBV7-6 and TRBJ1-5; TRBD1 is a possible D gene (6 bases). V lost 6 bases to trimming and J lost 6 bases, with 12 bases between them. The CDR3 is made up of 13 amino acids. Germline lookup yields CDR1 SGHVS and CDR2 FNYEAQ. This chain's CDR3 is CASSQGGGQPQHF. The DNA for the CDR3 is TGTGCCAGCAGTCAAGGGGGGGGTCAGCCCCAGCATTTT. Full variable domain (remainder filled in from reference TRBV7-6 and TRBJ1-5): GAGVSQSPRYKVTKRGQDVALRCDPISGHVSLYWYRQALGQGPEFLTYFNYEAQQDKSGLPNDRFSAERPEGSISTLTIQRTEQRDSAMYRCASSQGGGQPQHFGDGTRLSIL.